This T cell receptor (beta chain) emerged from a study of cytomegalovirus exposure and HLA in healthy donors. Overall study: Most genotyped donors, 65% to 85% of more than 300, had Caucasian-associated genetic ancestry. Points from the study as a whole: Rare TCR sequences predominated, though certain public TCRs were found in many donors. Exclusion as indistinguishable affected some V segments, including TRBV6-2 and TRBV6-3.

On this clone: Antigen unknown.

It was with 60 Vbeta and 13 Jbeta primers that the PCR ran. Produced via immunoSEQ multiplex PCR; TCRdb's table is partial and in-frame only. The data contain 130,000 to 150,000 clones, around 80% of them singletons. CDR1 is MNHEY, CDR2 SVGAGI, per germline. The CDR3 is 16 residues long. The V and J ends lost 0 bases and 4 bases, in that order; junction bases with no gene match: 6. This clonotype was obtained from a woman aged 25-40 years in good health and CMV-seronegative. Material: PBMCs. The gene calls are TRBV6-5 and TRBJ1-3, with 7 bases matching TRBD1. The CDR3 nucleotides read TGTGCCAGCAGTTACTCCTGGGACAGTCAGGGAAACACCATATATTTT. Translation gives CASSYSWDSQGNTIYF.